This passage covers 21 T cell receptor beta chains from one sample sequenced in a study of blood T cell repertoires in COVID-19. Sequencing used immunoSEQ multiplex PCR; TCRdb keeps in-frame clones, though not all of them. The profile shows 130,000 or so clones, roughly 83% of them singletons. The sequenced sample consisted of peripheral blood. The receptor set was obtained from a man in his 60s with acute or convalescent COVID-19.

CDR3 loop: CASSHDTGTFGYTF. CDR3 DNA sequence: TGTGCCAGCAGCCATGATACCGGGACATTTGGCTACACCTTC. The chain has TRBV5-6 and TRBJ1-2, with a weak D call TRBD1 (6 bases). The CDR3 contains 14 residues. V was shortened by 4 bases and J by 7 bases, with 17 bases between the two germline ends. Germline CDR1 is SGHDT and CDR2 is YYEEEE. The whole variable domain, remainder taken from reference TRBV5-6 and TRBJ1-2, is DAGVTQSPTHLIKTRGQQVTLRCSPKSGHDTVSWYQQALGQGPQFIFQYYEEEERQRGNFPDRFSGHQFPNYSSELNVNALLLGDSALYLCASSHDTGTFGYTFGSGTRLTVV.

The genes are TRBV19 and TRBJ1-4; tentatively, D is TRBD1 (6 bases). The length of the CDR3 is 17 residues. Germline V lookup: CDR1 LNHDA, CDR2 SQIVND (reference sequence). The V gene lost 2 bases and the J gene lost 0 bases, with 13 bases spanning the gap. For the CDR3, the DNA is TGTGCCAGTAGTATAAACAGGGAAACTGCAACTAATGAAAAACTGTTTTTT. Translating gives CASSINRETATNEKLFF.

The CDR3, as DNA: TGTGCCAGCAGCCAAGGAGTAGAGAGGGGCACAGATACGCAGTATTTT. Translation gives CASSQGVERGTDTQYF. The chain has TRBV3-1 (or the pseudogene TRBV3-2) and TRBJ2-3; a possible D gene is TRBD2 (5 bases). Trimming took 1 base from V and 1 from J, leaving 12 bases between them. Germline values: CDR1 LGHDT, CDR2 YNNKEL (reference sequence). The CDR3 runs to 16 residues.

The chain combines TRBV19 with TRBJ1-2; D is perhaps TRBD1 (5 bases). This CDR3 contains 17 residues. Germline values: CDR1 LNHDA, CDR2 SQIVND (reference sequence). V was shortened by 3 bases and J by 4 bases, with 21 bases between the two germline ends. In DNA, the CDR3 is TGTGCCAGTAGTATTGATGTTGGGGCACAAATTCTCTATGGCTACACCTTC. Its translation is CASSIDVGAQILYGYTF.

The rearrangement joins TRBV5-1 to TRBJ2-7, with 10 bases fitting TRBD1. Germline loops: CDR1 SGHRS, CDR2 YFSETQ. V was clipped by 3 bases and J by 3 bases; unmatched bases: 3. This CDR3 contains 14 residues. The chain's CDR3 is CASSSGQGDYEQYF. The DNA of the CDR3 is TGCGCCAGCAGCTCAGGACAGGGGGACTACGAGCAGTACTTC.

This chain links TRBV27 with TRBJ2-2; 9 bases line up with TRBD2. The germline V gene has CDR1 MNHEY and CDR2 SMNVEV (reference sequence). The V gene end was trimmed by 7 bases and the J gene end by 3 bases; junction bases not matched to a gene: 15. The CDR3 is 18 amino acids. The CDR3: CASTISTDGLAYTGELFF. CDR3 nucleotide sequence: TGTGCCAGCACCATTTCGACCGACGGACTAGCGTACACCGGGGAGCTGTTTTTT.

This chain links TRBV7-3 with TRBJ1-3; maybe TRBD1 (6 bases). This CDR3 has 14 residues. The germline gives CDR1 SGHTA, CDR2 FQGTGA. CDR3 protein: CASRAGGAGNTIYF. The CDR3 nucleotides are TGTGCTTCACGAGCGGGGGGCGCCGGAAACACCATATATTTT. The variable domain in full, with the rest retrieved from reference TRBV7-3 and TRBJ1-3, is GAGVSQTPSNKVTEKGKYVELRCDPISGHTALYWYRQSLGQGPEFLIYFQGTGAADDSGLPNDRFFAVRPEGSVSTLKIQRTERGDSAVYLCASRAGGAGNTIYFGEGSWLTVV.

The rearrangement uses TRBV7-9 and TRBJ2-7, with a weak D call TRBD2 (6 bases). V was pared by 5 bases and J by 1 base, with 15 bases between. This CDR3 region has 15 residues. Germline CDR1 SEHNR, CDR2 FQNEAQ (reference sequence). The CDR3 nucleotides are TGTGCCAGCAGCCCCGGTGGAGGGAGGTCCTACGAGCAGTACTTC. Translated: CASSPGGGRSYEQYF.

This clone was picked up one time. The CDR3 DNA sequence: TGTGCCATCAGAGCGGACGGAGACTATGGCTACACCTTC. Protein product: CAIRADGDYGYTF. The chain couples TRBV10-3 to TRBJ1-2; the D is unclear. This CDR3 region has 13 residues. Germline CDR1 and CDR2: ENHRY and SYGVKD. V lost 6 bases, J lost 3 bases, and 11 bases lay in between.

The chain links TRBV5-1 to TRBJ1-2; D might be TRBD1 (5 bases). The CDR3 sequence is 14 residues long. The germline V gene encodes CDR1 SGHRS and CDR2 YFSETQ. Trimming left V 0 bases short and J 4 bases short, with 10 bases between. The CDR3: CASSLEGVFYGYTF. CDR3 sequence (DNA): TGCGCCAGCAGCTTGGAAGGGGTGTTCTATGGCTACACCTTC.

The chain recombines TRBV7-8 with TRBJ2-3, with D possibly TRBD2 on 5 matching bases. The V end lost 5 bases, the J end lost 0 bases, and 12 bases lay between the germline ends. CDR1 SGHVS and CDR2 FQNEAQ come from the germline V gene. This CDR3 has 15 amino acids. The CDR3 region has the DNA TGTGCCAGCAGCCCACTTCGCGGGAGCACAGATACGCAGTATTTT. Its translation: CASSPLRGSTDTQYF.

In the case of this clone: This same CDR3 is encoded by further DNA sequences in the sample. V usage is TRBV5-1 and J usage is TRBJ1-1, with 9 positions matching TRBD1. The length of the CDR3 is 14 residues. The junction had 1 base not matched to a gene; V was cut back by 3 bases and J by 1 base. Germline V gene data show CDR1 as SGHRS and CDR2 as YFSETQ. The CDR3 loop reads CASSSGQGNTEAFF. CDR3 nucleotide sequence: TGCGCCAGCAGCTCGGGACAGGGGAACACTGAAGCTTTCTTT.

The chain couples TRBV5-1 to TRBJ2-1, with TRBD1 matching 7 bases. Germline CDR1 is SGHRS and CDR2 is YFSETQ. J was trimmed by 6 bases and V by 5 bases; bases with no gene match: 8. The CDR3 contains 14 residues. The CDR3 DNA reads TGCGCCAGCAGTCGCGACAGGGTCCCCAATGAGCAGTTCTTC. Encoded protein: CASSRDRVPNEQFF.

The gene calls are TRBV5-1 and TRBJ2-3; the D gene is possibly TRBD1 (5 bases). The germline CDR1 and CDR2 sequences are SGHRS and YFSETQ. Trimming left V 0 bases short and J 0 bases short, with 8 bases between. The CDR3 is 15 amino acids. This CDR3 is CASSLGQHSTDTQYF. DNA of the CDR3: TGCGCCAGCAGCTTGGGACAGCATAGCACAGATACGCAGTATTTT. The entire variable domain, with the rest obtained from reference TRBV5-1 and TRBJ2-3, is as follows: KAGVTQTPRYLIKTRGQQVTLSCSPISGHRSVSWYQQTPGQGLQFLFEYFSETQRNKGNFPGRFSGRQFSNSRSEMNVSTLELGDSALYLCASSLGQHSTDTQYFGPGTRLTVL.

This clone was recorded only once. The chain recombines TRBV2 with TRBJ1-5, with 11 nucleotides matching TRBD1. Germline CDR1 and CDR2: SNHLY and FYNNEI. This CDR3 is 15 amino acids long. Trimming at V came to 6 bases and at J to 2 bases, leaving 3 bases not matched to a gene. This CDR3 is CASSSGQGGNQPQHF. Here the CDR3 DNA reads TGTGCCAGCAGCTCGGGACAGGGGGGCAATCAGCCCCAGCATTTT.

The CDR3 region is CASSLATGDYGYTF. The CDR3 region has the DNA TGTGCCAGCAGCTTGGCAACAGGGGATTACGGCTACACCTTC. The V and J genes are TRBV5-4 and TRBJ1-2, with 7 bases matching TRBD1. Germline V CDR1 and CDR2: SGHNT, YYREEE (reference sequence). There are 14 residues in the CDR3. The V gene end was trimmed by 0 bases and the J gene end by 8 bases; junction bases not matched to a gene: 7.

The chain recombines TRBV9 with TRBJ2-6; D is undetermined. Per germline, CDR1 SGDLS and CDR2 YYNGEE. The CDR3 spans 17 residues. Trimming left V 4 bases short and J 0 bases short, with 14 bases between. The CDR3 reads CASSPLMRGSGANVLTF. The DNA of the CDR3 is TGTGCCAGCAGCCCCCTAATGCGCGGCTCTGGGGCCAACGTCCTGACTTTC.

The chain has TRBV19 and TRBJ2-1; TRBD2 aligns across 8 bases. In germline, CDR1 is LNHDA, CDR2 SQIVND (reference sequence). The ends lost 7 bases at V and 7 bases at J; junction bases unmatched: 12. CDR3 length: 15 amino acids. The CDR3, as DNA: TGTGCCAGTACAGACAGAAGCGGGAGAAGGAATGAGCAGTTCTTC. Translating gives CASTDRSGRRNEQFF.

This chain connects TRBV9 to TRBJ2-1; D is perhaps TRBD1 (6 bases). This CDR3 comprises 15 residues. The ends were cut back, 3 bases at V and 7 bases at J, with 17 bases in the middle. Germline V gives CDR1 SGDLS, CDR2 YYNGEE. The CDR3 loop is CASSGDLGGHNEQFF. The CDR3 DNA reads TGTGCCAGCAGCGGGGACCTAGGGGGACATAATGAGCAGTTCTTC. Combining the CDR3 with reference TRBV9 and TRBJ2-1 gives the whole variable domain DSGVTQTPKHLITATGQRVTLRCSPRSGDLSVYWYQQSLDQGLQFLIQYYNGEERAKGNILERFSAQQFPDLHSELNLSSLELGDSALYFCASSGDLGGHNEQFFGPGTRLTVL.

The count of this clone is one. The chain uses TRBV7-9 and TRBJ2-6; 15 bases agree with TRBD2. This CDR3 is built from 19 residues. The V segment lost 3 bases and the J segment 3 bases; nucleotides outside the gene matches: 6. Germline V lookup: CDR1 SEHNR, CDR2 FQNEAQ (reference sequence). As DNA, the CDR3 is TGTGCCAGCAGCTTTTGGACTAGCGGGAGGGCGAATGGGGCCAACGTCCTGACTTTC. This translates into CASSFWTSGRANGANVLTF.

This chain links TRBV4-2 with TRBJ1-2; a possible D gene is TRBD1 (5 bases). Per the germline V gene, CDR1 is LGHNA and CDR2 is YNFKEQ. This CDR3 region has 12 residues. The V gene lost 8 bases and the J gene lost 4 bases, with 11 bases spanning the gap. CDR3 bases: TGTGCCAGCCCCCAGGGCCTCTATGGCTACACCTTC. Translating gives CASPQGLYGYTF.